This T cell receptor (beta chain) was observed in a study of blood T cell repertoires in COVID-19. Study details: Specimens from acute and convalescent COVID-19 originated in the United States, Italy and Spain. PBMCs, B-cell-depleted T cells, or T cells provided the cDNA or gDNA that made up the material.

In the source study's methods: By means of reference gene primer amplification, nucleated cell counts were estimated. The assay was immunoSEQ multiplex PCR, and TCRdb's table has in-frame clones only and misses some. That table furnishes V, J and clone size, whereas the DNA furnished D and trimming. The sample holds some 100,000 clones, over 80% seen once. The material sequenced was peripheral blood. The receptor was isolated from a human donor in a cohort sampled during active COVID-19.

The CDR3 coding sequence is TGTGCCAGCACCGGTGGGTCCGGCGGCAACACTGAAGCTTTCTTT. Translation: CASTGGSGGNTEAFF. The V call is TRBV2, the J call TRBJ1-1; the D is unclear. This CDR3 is built from 15 residues. Trimming took 7 bases from V and 2 from J, leaving 17 bases between them. Germline loops: CDR1 SNHLY, CDR2 FYNNEI.